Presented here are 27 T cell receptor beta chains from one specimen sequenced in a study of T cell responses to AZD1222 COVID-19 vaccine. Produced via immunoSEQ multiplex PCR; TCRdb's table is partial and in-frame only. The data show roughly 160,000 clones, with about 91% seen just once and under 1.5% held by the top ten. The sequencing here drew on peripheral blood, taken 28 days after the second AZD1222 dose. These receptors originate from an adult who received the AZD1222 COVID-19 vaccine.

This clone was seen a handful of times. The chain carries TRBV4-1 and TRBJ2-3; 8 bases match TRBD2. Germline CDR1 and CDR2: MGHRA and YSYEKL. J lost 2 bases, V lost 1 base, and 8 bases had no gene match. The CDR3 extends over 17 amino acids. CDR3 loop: CASSQVRAGAPTDTQYF. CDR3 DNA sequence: TGCGCCAGCAGCCAAGTACGAGCGGGGGCACCCACAGATACGCAGTATTTT.

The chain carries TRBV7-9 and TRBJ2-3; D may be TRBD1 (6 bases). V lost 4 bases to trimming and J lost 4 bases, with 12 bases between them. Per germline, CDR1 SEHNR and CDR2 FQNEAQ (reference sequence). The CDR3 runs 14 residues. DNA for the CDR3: TGTGCCAGCAGCTCTTCGACAGGCGCAGATACGCAGTATTTT. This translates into CASSSSTGADTQYF.

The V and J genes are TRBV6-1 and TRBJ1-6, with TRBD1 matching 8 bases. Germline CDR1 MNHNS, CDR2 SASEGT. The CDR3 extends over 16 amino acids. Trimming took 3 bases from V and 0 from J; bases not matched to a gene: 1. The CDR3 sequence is CASSEDRDSYNSPLHF. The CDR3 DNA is TGTGCCAGCAGTGAGGACAGGGACTCCTATAATTCACCCCTCCACTTT.

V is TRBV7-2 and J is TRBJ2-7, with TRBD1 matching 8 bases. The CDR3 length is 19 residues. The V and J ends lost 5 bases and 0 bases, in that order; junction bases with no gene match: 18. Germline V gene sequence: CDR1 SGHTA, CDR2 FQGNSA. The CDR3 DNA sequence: TGTGCCAGCAGCCCCCCCGGCAGGGGGCCGTGGGCCTCCTCCTACGAGCAGTACTTC. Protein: CASSPPGRGPWASSYEQYF.

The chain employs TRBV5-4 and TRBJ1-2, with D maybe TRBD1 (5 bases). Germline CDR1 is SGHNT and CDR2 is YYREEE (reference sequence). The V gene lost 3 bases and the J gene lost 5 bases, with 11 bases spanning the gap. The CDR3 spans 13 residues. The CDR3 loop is CASSYVGDYGYTF. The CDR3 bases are TGTGCCAGCAGCTATGTAGGGGATTATGGCTACACCTTC.

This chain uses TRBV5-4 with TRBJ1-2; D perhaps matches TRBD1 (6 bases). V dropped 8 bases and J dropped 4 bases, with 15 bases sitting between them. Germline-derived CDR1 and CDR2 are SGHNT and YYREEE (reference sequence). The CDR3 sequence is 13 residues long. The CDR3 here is CARTKQGSYGYTF. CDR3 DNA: TGTGCCAGAACGAAACAGGGAAGCTATGGCTACACCTTC.

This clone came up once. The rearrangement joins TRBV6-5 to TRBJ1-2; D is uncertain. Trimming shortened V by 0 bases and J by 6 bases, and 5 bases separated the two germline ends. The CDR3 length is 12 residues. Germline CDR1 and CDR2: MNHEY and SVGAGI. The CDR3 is CASSYSRNGYTF. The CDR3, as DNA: TGTGCCAGCAGTTACTCGAGGAATGGCTACACCTTC.

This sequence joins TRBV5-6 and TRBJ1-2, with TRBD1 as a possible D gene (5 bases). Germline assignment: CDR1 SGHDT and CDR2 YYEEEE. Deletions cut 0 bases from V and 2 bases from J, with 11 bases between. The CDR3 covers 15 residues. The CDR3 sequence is CASSLGQGNNYGYTF. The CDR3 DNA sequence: TGTGCCAGCAGCTTGGGGCAGGGAAACAACTATGGCTACACCTTC.

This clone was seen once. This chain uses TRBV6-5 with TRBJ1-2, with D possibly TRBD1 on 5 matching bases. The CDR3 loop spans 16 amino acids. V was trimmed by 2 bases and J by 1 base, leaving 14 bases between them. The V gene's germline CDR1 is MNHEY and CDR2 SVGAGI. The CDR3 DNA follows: TGTGCCAGCAGTTACCTCCCCAGACAGAGTAACTATGGCTACACCTTC. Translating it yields CASSYLPRQSNYGYTF.

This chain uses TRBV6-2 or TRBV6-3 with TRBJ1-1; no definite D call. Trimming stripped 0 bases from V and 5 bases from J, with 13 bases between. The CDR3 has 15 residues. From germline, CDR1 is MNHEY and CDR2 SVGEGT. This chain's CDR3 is CASSYSAHLGTEAFF. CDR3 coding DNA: TGTGCCAGCAGTTACTCGGCACATTTGGGGACTGAAGCTTTCTTT.

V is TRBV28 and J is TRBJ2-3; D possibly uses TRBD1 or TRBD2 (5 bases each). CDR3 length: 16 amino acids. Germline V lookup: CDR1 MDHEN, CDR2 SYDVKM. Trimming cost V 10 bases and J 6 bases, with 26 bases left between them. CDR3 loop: CATRAERDRVRDTQYF. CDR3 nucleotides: TGTGCCACCCGCGCGGAGAGGGACCGGGTTAGGGATACGCAGTATTTT.

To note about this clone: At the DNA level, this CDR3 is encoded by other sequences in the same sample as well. The CDR3 DNA follows: TGTGCCAGCAGCCAGGGACTCCCTAACACTGAAGCTTTCTTT. It encodes CASSQGLPNTEAFF. The chain joins TRBV3-1 (or the pseudogene TRBV3-2) to TRBJ1-1; tentatively, D is TRBD1 (5 bases). Trimming took off 3 bases at V and 2 bases at J, with 10 bases between the two ends. CDR1 and CDR2 from the germline V gene are LGHDT and YNNKEL (reference sequence). CDR3 size: 14 residues.

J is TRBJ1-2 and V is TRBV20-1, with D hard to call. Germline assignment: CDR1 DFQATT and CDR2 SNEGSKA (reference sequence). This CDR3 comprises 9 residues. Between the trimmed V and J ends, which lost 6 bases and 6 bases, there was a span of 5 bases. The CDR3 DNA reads TGCAGTGCCAAGGATGGCTACACCTTC. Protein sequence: CSAKDGYTF.

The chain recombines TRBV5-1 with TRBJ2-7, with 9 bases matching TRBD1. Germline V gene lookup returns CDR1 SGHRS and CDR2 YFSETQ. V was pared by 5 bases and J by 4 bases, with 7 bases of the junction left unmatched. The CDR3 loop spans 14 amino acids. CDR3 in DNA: TGCGCCAGCAGAAGTCGACAGGGGGTTTACGAGCAGTACTTC. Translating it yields CASRSRQGVYEQYF.

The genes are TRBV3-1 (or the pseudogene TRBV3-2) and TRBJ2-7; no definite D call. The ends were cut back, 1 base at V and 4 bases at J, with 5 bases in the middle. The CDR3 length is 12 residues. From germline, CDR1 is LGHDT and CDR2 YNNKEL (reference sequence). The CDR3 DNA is TGTGCCAGCAGCCAAGGCTTATACGAGCAGTACTTC. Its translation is CASSQGLYEQYF.

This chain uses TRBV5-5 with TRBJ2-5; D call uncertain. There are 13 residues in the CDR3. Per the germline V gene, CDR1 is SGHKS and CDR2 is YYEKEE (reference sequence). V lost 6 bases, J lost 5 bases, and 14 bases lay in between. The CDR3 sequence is CASTGPMGETQYF. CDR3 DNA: TGTGCCAGCACCGGCCCCATGGGGGAGACCCAGTACTTC. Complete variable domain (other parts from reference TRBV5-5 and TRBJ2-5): DAGVTQSPTHLIKTRGQQVTLRCSPISGHKSVSWYQQVLGQGPQFIFQYYEKEERGRGNFPDRFSARQFPNYSSELNVNALLLGDSALYLCASTGPMGETQYFGPGTRLLVL.

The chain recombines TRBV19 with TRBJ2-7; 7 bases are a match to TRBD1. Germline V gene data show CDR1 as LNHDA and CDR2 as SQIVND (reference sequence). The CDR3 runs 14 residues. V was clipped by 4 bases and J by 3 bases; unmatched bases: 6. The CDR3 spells CASSTETGIYEQYF. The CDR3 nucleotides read TGTGCCAGTAGTACCGAGACAGGGATCTACGAGCAGTACTTC. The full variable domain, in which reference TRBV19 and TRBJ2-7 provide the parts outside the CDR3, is DGGITQSPKYLFRKEGQNVTLSCEQNLNHDAMYWYRQDPGQGLRLIYYSQIVNDFQKGDIAEGYSVSREKKESFPLTVTSAQKNPTAFYLCASSTETGIYEQYFGPGTRLTVT.

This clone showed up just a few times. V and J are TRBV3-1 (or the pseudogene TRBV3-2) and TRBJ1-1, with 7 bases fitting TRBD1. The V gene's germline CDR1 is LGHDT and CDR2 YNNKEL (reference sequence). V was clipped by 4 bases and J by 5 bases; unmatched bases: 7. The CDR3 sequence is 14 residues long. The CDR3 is CASSLTSRGTEAFF. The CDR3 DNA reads TGTGCCAGCAGCCTAACAAGCAGGGGGACTGAAGCTTTCTTT.

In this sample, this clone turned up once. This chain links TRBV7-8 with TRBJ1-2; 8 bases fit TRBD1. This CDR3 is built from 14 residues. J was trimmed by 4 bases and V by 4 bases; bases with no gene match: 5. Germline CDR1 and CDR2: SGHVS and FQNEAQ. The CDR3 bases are TGTGCCAGCAGCTCGGACAGGGTTTCCTATGGCTACACCTTC. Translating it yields CASSSDRVSYGYTF.

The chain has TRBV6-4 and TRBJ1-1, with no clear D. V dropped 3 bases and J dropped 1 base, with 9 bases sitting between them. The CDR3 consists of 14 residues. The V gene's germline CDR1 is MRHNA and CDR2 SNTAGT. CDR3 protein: CASSESQRNTEAFF. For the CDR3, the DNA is TGTGCCAGCAGTGAATCACAGCGGAACACTGAAGCTTTCTTT.

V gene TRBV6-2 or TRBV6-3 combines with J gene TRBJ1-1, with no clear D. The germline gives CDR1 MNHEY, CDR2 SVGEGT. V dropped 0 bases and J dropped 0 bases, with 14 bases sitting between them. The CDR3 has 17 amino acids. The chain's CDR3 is CASSYSRRPVMNTEAFF. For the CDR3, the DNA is TGTGCCAGCAGTTACTCGAGGCGCCCTGTCATGAACACTGAAGCTTTCTTT.

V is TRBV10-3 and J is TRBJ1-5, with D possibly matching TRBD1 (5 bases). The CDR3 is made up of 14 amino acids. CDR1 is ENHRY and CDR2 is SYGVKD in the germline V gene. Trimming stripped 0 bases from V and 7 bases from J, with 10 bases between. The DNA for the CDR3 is TGTGCCATCAGTGAGTCTGGGGAGGGGCAGCCCCAGCATTTT. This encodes CAISESGEGQPQHF.

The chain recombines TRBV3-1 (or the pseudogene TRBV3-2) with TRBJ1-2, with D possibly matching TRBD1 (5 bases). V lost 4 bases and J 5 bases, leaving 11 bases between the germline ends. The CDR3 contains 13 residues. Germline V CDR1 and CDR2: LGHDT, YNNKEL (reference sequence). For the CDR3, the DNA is TGTGCCAGCAGCCCGGGGGGTCGTTATGGCTACACCTTC. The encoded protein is CASSPGGRYGYTF.

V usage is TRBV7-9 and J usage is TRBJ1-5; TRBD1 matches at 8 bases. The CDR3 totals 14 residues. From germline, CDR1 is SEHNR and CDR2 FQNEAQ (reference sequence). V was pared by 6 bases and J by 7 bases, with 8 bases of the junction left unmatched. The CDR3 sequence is CASSPDRADQPQHF. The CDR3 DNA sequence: TGTGCCAGCAGTCCGGACAGGGCGGACCAGCCCCAGCATTTT.

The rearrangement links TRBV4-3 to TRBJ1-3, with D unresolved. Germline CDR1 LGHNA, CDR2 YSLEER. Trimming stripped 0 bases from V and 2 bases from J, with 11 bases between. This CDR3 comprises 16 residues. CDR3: CASSQDWAGPGNTIYF. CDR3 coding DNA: TGCGCCAGCAGCCAAGATTGGGCAGGACCTGGAAACACCATATATTTT.

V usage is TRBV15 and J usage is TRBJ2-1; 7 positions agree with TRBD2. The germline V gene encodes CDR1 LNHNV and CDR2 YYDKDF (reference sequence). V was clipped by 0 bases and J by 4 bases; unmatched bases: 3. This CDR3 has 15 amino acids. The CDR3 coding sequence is TGTGCCACCAGCAGAGAAGCTAGCGGATACAATGAGCAGTTCTTC. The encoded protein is CATSREASGYNEQFF.

The DNA of the CDR3 is TGCGCCAGCAGCCCCTTCCGGGATAACTACGAGCAGTACTTC. Protein: CASSPFRDNYEQYF. The chain couples TRBV4-1 to TRBJ2-7; a weak D match, TRBD2 (5 bases). CDR1 and CDR2 (germline): MGHRA, YSYEKL. This CDR3 is built from 14 residues. Trimming cost V 4 bases and J 3 bases, with 13 bases left between them.